This T cell receptor beta chain was recovered during a study of blood T cell repertoires in COVID-19. On the study more broadly: Specimens from acute and convalescent COVID-19 originated in the United States, Italy and Spain.

CDR1 is SGHTA, CDR2 FQGTGA, per germline. The ends were cut back, 2 bases at V and 0 bases at J, with 11 bases in the middle. The CDR3 has 16 amino acids. This table comes from immunoSEQ multiplex PCR, and its TCRdb copy is limited to in-frame clones, with some not included. The repertoire holds a few hundred thousand clones, with 75% to 90% as singletons. The cohort comprised adults aged 18 to 89 years residing in around 25 US areas. Participants were placed into cohorts based on the clinical history they reported. Recovery meant two consecutive negative NP/OP PCR tests, professional clearance, or resolved symptoms.

Sequenced: PBMCs or T cells enriched from blood (not recorded which). The rearrangement joins TRBV7-3 to TRBJ1-3; D not certain. The sequence derives from a woman in her thirties who had recovered from COVID-19. The CDR3 sequence is CASSLGGFGSGNTIYF. As DNA, the CDR3 is TGTGCCAGCAGCTTAGGAGGGTTTGGCTCTGGAAACACCATATATTTT.